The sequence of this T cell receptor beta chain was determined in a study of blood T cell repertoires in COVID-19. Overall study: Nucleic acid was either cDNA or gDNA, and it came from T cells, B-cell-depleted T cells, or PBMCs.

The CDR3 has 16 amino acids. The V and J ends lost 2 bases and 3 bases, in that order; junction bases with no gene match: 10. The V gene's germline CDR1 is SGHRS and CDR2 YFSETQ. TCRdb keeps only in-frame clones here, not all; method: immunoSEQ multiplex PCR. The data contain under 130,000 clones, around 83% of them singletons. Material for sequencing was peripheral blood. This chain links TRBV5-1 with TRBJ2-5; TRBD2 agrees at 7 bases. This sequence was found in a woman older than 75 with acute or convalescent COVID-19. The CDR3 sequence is CASSFKLAGQEETQYF. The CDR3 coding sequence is TGCGCCAGCAGCTTTAAGTTAGCGGGCCAGGAAGAGACCCAGTACTTC.